The present T cell receptor beta chain was sequenced within a study of human T cells and chemical hapten exposure. Time point here: pre-sensitization, week 0. As to treatment: therapeutic diphenylcyclopropenone sensitization with weekly scalp DPC. The germline CDR1 and CDR2 sequences are MDHEN and SYDVKM. Trimming removed 1 base from V and 3 bases from J, with 6 bases in between. CDR3 size: 13 residues. TCRdb re-called the RACE reads through MiXCR, storing one row per CDR3 protein. The sample lists about 68,000 distinct CDR3 sequences, 11% occurring once. Sequenced material: whole blood, taken in connection with sensitization to the hapten diphenylcyclopropenone (DPC). The sequence was obtained from a woman in her 50s with alopecia areata. Some clones in this sample may be carry-over from other donors' samples. The chain employs TRBV28 and TRBJ1-2; D perhaps matches TRBD1 (5 bases). CDR3 coding DNA: TGTGCCAGCAGTTTATCAGGGTACTATGGCTACACCTTC. It yields the protein CASSLSGYYGYTF.